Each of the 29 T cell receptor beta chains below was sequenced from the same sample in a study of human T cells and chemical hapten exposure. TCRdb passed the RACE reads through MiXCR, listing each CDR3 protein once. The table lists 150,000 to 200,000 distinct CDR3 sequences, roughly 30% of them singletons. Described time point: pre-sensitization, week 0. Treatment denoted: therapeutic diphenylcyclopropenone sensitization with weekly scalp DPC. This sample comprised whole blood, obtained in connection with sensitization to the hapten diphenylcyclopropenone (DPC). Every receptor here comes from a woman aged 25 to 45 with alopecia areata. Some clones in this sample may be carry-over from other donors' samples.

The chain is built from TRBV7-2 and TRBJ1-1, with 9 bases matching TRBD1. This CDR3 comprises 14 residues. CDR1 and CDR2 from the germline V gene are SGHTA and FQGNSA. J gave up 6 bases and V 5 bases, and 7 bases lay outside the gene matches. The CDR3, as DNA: TGTGCCAGCAGCATCAGACAGGGGGGGTCTGAAGCTTTCTTT. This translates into CASSIRQGGSEAFF.

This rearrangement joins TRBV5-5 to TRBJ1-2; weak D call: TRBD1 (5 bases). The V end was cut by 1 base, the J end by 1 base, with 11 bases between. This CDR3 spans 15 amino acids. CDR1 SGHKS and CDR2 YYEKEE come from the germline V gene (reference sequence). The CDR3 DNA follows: TGTGCCAGCAGCTTGACAGGCAGTAGTAACTATGGCTACACCTTC. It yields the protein CASSLTGSSNYGYTF.

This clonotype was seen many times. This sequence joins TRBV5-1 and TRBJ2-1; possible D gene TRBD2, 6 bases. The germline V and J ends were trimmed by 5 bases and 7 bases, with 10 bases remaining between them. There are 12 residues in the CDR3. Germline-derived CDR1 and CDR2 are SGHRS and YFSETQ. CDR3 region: CASRLEGNEQFF. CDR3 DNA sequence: TGCGCCAGCAGACTGGAGGGAAATGAGCAGTTCTTC.

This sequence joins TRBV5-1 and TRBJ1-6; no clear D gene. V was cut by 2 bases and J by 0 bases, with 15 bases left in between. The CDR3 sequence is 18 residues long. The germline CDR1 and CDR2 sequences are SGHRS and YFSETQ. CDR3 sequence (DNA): TGCGCCAGCAGCTTAGGCGGCGGGCAAAGCTCCTATAATTCACCCCTCCACTTT. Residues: CASSLGGGQSSYNSPLHF.

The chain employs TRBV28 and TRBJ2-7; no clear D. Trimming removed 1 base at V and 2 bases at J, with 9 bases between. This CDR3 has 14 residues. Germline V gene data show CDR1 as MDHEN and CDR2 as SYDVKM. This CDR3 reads CASSLSPLTYEQYF. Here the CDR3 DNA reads TGTGCCAGCAGTTTATCCCCCCTTACCTACGAGCAGTACTTC.

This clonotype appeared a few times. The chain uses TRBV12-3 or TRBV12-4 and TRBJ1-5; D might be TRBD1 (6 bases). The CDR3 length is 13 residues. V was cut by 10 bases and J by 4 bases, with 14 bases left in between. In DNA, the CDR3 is TGTGCCAACGGCGCAGGGACAAATCAGCCCCAGCATTTT. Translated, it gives CANGAGTNQPQHF.

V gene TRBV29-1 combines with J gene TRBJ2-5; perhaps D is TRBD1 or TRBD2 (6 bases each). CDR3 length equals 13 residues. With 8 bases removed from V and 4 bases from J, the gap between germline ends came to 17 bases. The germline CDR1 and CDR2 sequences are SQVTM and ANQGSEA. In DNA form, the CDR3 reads TGCAGCTCCCGAGGGGGGCCGGGAGAGACCCAGTACTTC. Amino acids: CSSRGGPGETQYF.

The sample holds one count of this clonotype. As DNA, the CDR3 is TGTGCCAGCTCAAATGCGGACGGGGGCACAGATACGCAGTATTTT. Residues: CASSNADGGTDTQYF. V is TRBV18 and J is TRBJ2-3; D perhaps matches TRBD2 (5 bases). The CDR3 runs 15 residues. V lost 5 bases and J 1 base, leaving 13 bases between the germline ends. The V gene's germline CDR1 is KGHSH and CDR2 LQKENI.

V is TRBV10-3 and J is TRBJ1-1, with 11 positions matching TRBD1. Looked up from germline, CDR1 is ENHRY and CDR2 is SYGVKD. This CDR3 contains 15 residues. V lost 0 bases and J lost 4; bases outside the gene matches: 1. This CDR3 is CAISESGTGGTEAFF. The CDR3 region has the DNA TGTGCCATCAGTGAGTCAGGGACAGGGGGCACTGAAGCTTTCTTT.

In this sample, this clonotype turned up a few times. CDR3 in amino acids: CASSPSSLKGLAGRGGELFF. CDR3 bases: TGTGCCAGCAGCCCCAGCTCACTGAAGGGGCTAGCGGGAAGGGGCGGGGAGCTGTTTTTT. The chain employs TRBV4-2 and TRBJ2-2; TRBD2 agrees at 9 bases. Per germline, CDR1 LGHNA and CDR2 YNFKEQ. J gave up 7 bases and V 4 bases, and 22 bases lay outside the gene matches. The CDR3 extends over 20 amino acids.

CDR3 coding DNA: TGTGCCAGCTCGTACCTCCTAGTAAACGAGCAGTACTTC. Amino acid sequence: CASSYLLVNEQYF. The V call is TRBV28, the J call TRBJ2-7; no clear D gene. The germline V gene encodes CDR1 MDHEN and CDR2 SYDVKM. V lost 8 bases to trimming and J lost 5 bases, with 16 bases between them. This CDR3 spans 13 amino acids.

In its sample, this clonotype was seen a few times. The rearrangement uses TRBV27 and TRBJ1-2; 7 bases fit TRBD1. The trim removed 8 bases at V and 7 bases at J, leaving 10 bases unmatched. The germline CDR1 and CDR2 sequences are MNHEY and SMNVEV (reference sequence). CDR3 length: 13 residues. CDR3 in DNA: TGTGCCAGCGGACAGGTATTCAGAAGTGGCTACACCTTC. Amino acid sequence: CASGQVFRSGYTF.

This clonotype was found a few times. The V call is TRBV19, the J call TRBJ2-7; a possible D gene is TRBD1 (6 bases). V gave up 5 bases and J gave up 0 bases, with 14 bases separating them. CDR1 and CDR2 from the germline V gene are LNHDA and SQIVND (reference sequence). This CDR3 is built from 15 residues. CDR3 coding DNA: TGTGCCAGTAGTGTGACAGGCTCAAGCTCCTACGAGCAGTACTTC. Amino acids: CASSVTGSSSYEQYF.

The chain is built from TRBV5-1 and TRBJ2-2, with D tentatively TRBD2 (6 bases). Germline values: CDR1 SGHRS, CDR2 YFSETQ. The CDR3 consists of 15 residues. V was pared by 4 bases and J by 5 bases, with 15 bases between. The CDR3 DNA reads TGCGCCAGCAGCGCGGGACCGGGTTGGACCGGGGAGCTGTTTTTT. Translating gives CASSAGPGWTGELFF.

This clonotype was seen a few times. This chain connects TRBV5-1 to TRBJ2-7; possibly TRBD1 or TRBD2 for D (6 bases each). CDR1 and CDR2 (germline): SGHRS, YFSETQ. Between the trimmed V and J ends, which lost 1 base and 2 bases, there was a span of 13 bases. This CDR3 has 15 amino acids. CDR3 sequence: CASSLNVGGTYEQYF. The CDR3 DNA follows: TGCGCCAGCAGCTTGAATGTAGGGGGGACCTACGAGCAGTACTTC.

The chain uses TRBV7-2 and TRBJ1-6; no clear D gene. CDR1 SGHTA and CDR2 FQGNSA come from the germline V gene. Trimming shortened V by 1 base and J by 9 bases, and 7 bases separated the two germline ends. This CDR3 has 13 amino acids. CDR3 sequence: CASSLDRVSPLHF. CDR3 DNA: TGTGCCAGCAGCTTAGATAGGGTTTCACCCCTCCACTTT.

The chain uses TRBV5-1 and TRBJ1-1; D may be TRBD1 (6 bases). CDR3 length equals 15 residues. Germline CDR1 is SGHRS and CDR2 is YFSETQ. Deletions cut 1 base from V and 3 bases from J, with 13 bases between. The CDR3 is CASSLSLAGDTEAFF. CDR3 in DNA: TGCGCCAGCAGCTTGAGTTTGGCAGGGGACACTGAAGCTTTCTTT.

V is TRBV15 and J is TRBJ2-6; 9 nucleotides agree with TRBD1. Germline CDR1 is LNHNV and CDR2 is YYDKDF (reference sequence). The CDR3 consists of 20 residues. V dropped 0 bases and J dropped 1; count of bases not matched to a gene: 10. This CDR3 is CATSRDIGTGRGSGANVLTF. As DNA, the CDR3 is TGTGCCACCAGCAGAGATATTGGGACAGGGAGGGGGTCTGGGGCCAACGTCCTGACTTTC. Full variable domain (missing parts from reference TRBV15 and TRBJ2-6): DAMVIQNPRYQVTQFGKPVTLSCSQTLNHNVMYWYQQKSSQAPKLLFHYYDKDFNNEADTPDNFQSRRPNTSFCFLDIRSPGLGDTAMYLCATSRDIGTGRGSGANVLTFGAGSRLTVL.

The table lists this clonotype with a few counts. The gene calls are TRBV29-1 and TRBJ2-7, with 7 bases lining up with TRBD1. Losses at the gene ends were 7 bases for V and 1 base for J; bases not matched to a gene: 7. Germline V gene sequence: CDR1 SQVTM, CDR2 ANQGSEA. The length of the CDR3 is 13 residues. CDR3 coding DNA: TGCAGCGCTGGACAGGCCCCGTCCTACGAGCAGTACTTC. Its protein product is CSAGQAPSYEQYF.

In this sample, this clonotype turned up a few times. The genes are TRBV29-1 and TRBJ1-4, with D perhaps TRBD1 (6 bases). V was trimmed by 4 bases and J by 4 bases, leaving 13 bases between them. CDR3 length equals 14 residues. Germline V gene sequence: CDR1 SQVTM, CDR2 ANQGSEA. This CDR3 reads CSVGGGRSNEKLFF. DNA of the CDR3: TGCAGCGTTGGGGGGGGCAGGAGTAATGAAAAACTGTTTTTT.

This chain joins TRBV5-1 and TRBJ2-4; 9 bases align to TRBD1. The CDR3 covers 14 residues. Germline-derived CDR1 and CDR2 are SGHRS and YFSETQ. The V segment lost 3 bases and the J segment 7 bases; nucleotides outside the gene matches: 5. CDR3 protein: CASSWGQGDNIQYF. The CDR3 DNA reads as TGCGCCAGCAGCTGGGGACAGGGAGATAACATTCAGTACTTC.

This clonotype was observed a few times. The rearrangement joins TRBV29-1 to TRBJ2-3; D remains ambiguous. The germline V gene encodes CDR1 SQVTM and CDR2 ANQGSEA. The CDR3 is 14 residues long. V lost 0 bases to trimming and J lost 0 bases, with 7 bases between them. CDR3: CSVEEFGSTDTQYF. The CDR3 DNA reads TGCAGCGTTGAAGAATTCGGGAGCACAGATACGCAGTATTTT.

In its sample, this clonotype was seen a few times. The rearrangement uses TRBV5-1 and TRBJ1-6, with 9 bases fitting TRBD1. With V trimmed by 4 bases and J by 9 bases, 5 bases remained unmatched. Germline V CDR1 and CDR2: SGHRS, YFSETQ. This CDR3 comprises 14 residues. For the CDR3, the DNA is TGCGCCAGCAGCCCGGGACAGGGTCTTTCACCCCTCCACTTT. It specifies CASSPGQGLSPLHF.

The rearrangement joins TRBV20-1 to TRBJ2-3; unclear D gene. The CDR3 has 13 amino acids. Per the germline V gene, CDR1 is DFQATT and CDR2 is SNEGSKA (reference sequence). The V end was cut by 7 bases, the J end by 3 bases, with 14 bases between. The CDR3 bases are TGCAGTGGGCGTCTTATAGCTACAGATACGCAGTATTTT. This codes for CSGRLIATDTQYF.

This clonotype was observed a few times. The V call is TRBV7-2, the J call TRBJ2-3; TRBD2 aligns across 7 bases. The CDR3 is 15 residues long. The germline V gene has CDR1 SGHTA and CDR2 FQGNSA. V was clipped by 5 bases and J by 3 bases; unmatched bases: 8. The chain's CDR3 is CASSRMGGGTDTQYF. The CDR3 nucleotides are TGTGCCAGCAGCCGCATGGGGGGGGGTACAGATACGCAGTATTTT.

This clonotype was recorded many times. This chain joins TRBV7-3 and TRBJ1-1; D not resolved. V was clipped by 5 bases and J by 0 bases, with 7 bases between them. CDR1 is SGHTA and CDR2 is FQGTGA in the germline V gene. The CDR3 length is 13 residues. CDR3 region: CASSPTMNTEAFF. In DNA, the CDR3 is TGTGCCAGCAGCCCGACGATGAACACTGAAGCTTTCTTT.

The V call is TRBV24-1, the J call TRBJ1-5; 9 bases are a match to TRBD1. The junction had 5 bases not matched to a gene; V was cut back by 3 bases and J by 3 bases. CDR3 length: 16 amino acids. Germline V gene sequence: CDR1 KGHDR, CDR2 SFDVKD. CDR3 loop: CATSDRQGGFNQPQHF. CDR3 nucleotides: TGTGCCACCAGTGATCGACAGGGGGGGTTCAATCAGCCCCAGCATTTT.

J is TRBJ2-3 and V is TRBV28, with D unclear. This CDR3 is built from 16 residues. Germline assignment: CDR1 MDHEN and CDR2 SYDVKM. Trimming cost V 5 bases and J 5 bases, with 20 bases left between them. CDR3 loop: CASSLRVTKGKDTQYF. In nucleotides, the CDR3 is TGTGCCAGCAGTCTCCGTGTGACGAAGGGAAAAGATACGCAGTATTTT.

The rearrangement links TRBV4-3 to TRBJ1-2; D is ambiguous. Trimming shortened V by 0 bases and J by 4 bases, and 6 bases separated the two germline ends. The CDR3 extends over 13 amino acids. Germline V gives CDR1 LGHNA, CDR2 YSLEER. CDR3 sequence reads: CASSQEGTYGYTF. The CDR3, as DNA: TGCGCCAGCAGCCAAGAAGGCACCTATGGCTACACCTTC.